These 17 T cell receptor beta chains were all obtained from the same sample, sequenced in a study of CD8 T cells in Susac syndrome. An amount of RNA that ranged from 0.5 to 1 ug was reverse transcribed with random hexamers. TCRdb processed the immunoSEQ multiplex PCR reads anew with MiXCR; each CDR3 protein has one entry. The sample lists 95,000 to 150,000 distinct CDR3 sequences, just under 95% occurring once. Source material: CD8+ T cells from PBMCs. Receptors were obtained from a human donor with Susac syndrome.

This CDR3 is CSARTGSQETQYF. The CDR3 region has the DNA TGCAGTGCTCGAACGGGGAGTCAAGAGACCCAGTACTTC. V is TRBV20-1 and J is TRBJ2-5, with D tentatively TRBD2 (5 bases). Looked up from germline, CDR1 is DFQATT and CDR2 is SNEGSKA (reference sequence). This CDR3 spans 13 amino acids. With 5 bases removed from V and 2 bases from J, the gap between germline ends came to 12 bases.

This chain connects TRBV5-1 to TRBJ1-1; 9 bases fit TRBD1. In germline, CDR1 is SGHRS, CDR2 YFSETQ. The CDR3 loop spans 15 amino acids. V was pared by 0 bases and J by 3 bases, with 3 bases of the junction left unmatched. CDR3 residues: CASSLGDRVDTEAFF. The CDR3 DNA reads TGCGCCAGCAGCTTGGGGGACAGGGTGGACACTGAAGCTTTCTTT.

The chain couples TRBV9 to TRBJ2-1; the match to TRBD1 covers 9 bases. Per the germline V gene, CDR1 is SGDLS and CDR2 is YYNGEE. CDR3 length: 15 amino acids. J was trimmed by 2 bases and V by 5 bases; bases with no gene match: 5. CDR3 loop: CASRSGTGTYNEQFF. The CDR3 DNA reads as TGTGCCAGCAGGTCCGGGACAGGGACCTACAATGAGCAGTTCTTC.

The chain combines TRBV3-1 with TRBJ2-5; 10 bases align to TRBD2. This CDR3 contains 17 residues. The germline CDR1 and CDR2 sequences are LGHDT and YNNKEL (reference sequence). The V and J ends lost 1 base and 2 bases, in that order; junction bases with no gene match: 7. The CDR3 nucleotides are TGTGCCAGCAGCCAAGGCTGGGGAGCGGGGGGGCAAGAGACCCAGTACTTC. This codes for CASSQGWGAGGQETQYF.

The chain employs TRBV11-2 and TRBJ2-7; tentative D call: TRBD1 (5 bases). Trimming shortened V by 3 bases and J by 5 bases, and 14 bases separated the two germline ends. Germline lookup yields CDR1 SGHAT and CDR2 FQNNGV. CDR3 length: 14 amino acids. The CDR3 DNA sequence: TGTGCCAGCAGCTTGGCTCAGGGTCCCAACGAGCAGTACTTC. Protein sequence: CASSLAQGPNEQYF.

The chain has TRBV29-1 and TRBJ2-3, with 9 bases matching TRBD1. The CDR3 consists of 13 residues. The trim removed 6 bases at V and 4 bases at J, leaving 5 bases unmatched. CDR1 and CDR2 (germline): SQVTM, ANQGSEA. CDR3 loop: CSVLQGAADTQYF. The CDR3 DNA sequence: TGCAGCGTATTACAGGGGGCCGCAGATACGCAGTATTTT.

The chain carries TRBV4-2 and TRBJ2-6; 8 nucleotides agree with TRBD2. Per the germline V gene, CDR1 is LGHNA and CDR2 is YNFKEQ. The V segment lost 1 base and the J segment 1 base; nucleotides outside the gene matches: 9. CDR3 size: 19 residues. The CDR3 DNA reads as TGTGCCAGCAGCCAAGGTACAGCGGGGGTCCTATCTGGGGCCAACGTCCTGACTTTC. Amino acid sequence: CASSQGTAGVLSGANVLTF.

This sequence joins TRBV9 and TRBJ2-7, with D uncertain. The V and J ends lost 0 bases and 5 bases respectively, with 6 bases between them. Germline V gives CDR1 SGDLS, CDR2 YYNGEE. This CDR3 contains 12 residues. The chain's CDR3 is CASSVAEDEQYF. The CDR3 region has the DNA TGTGCCAGCAGCGTAGCTGAGGACGAGCAGTACTTC.

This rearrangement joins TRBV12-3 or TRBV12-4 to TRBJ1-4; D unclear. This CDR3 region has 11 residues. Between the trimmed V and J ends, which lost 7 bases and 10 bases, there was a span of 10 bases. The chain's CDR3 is CASTLEGKLFF. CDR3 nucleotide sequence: TGTGCCAGCACCCTAGAGGGAAAACTGTTTTTT.

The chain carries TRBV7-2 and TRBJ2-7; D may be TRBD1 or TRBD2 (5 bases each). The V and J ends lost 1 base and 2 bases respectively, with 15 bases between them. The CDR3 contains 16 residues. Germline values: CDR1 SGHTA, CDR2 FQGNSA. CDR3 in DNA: TGTGCCAGCAGCTTAGAGGGGACCCGACCTGCCTACGAGCAGTACTTC. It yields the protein CASSLEGTRPAYEQYF.

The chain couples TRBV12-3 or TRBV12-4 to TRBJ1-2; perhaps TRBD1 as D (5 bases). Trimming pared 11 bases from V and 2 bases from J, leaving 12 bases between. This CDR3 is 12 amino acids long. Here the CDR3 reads CASSEGNYGYTF. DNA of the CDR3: TGTGCCTCCTCGGAGGGGAACTATGGCTACACCTTC.

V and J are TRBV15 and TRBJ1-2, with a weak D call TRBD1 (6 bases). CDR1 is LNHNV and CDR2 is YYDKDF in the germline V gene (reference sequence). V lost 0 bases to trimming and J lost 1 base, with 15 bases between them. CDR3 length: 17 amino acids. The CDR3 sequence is CATSRDVGGGVNYGYTF. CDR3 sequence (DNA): TGTGCCACCAGCAGAGATGTAGGAGGGGGAGTTAACTATGGCTACACCTTC.

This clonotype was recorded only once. The CDR3: CATSGIDSNQPQHF. The DNA for the CDR3 is TGTGCCACCAGCGGTATAGATAGCAATCAGCCCCAGCATTTT. This rearrangement joins TRBV15 to TRBJ1-5; D is uncertain. The CDR3 is made up of 14 amino acids. Trimming took 5 bases from V and 0 from J, leaving 8 bases between them. CDR1 and CDR2 (germline): LNHNV, YYDKDF (reference sequence).

CDR3 region: CSVEGDGQASYEQYF. Written as DNA, the CDR3 is TGCAGCGTTGAAGGAGATGGGCAGGCCTCCTACGAGCAGTACTTC. This chain uses TRBV29-1 with TRBJ2-7; D not certain. V lost 1 base and J lost 0, with 13 bases in between. The CDR3 runs 15 residues. Germline CDR1 SQVTM, CDR2 ANQGSEA.

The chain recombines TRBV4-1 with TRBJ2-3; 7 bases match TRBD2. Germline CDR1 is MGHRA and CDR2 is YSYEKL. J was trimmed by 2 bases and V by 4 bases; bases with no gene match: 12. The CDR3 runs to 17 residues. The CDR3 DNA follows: TGCGCCAGCAGCCCCCCCGCCGGGACTATGAACACAGATACGCAGTATTTT. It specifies CASSPPAGTMNTDTQYF.

The CDR3 nucleotides are TGCAGCGTTTTGGGGAGCAGGCGGGGACCCACAGATACGCAGTATTTT. This codes for CSVLGSRRGPTDTQYF. V is TRBV29-1 and J is TRBJ2-3, with D maybe TRBD2 (6 bases). Trimming left V 5 bases short and J 2 bases short, with 20 bases between. The CDR3 loop spans 16 amino acids. Germline-derived CDR1 and CDR2 are SQVTM and ANQGSEA.

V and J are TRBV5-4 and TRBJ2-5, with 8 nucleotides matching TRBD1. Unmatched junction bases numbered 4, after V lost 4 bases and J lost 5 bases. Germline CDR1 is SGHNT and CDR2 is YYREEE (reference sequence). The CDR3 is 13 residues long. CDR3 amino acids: CASSHRGWETQYF. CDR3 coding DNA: TGTGCCAGCAGCCACAGGGGGTGGGAGACCCAGTACTTC.